This is a list of T cell receptor beta chains from one sample in a study of beta chain features in type 1 diabetes. The table came from immunoSEQ multiplex PCR; TCRdb's copy has only in-frame clones and leaves some out. The repertoire holds 12,000 to 15,000 clones, with 55% to 70% as singletons. Sequencing was performed on stem cell memory CD4+ T cells from blood. Every receptor here comes from a woman younger than 35 with type 1 diabetes. The CDR3 runs from the conserved cysteine through the conserved F or W. Each record gives: CDR3 DNA, CDR3 protein, D gene, J gene, clone size, V gene. A D gene is named only where the DNA matches it firmly. Clone size is given for some rows only: seen once, a few or many times, or a class if the clone is expanded.

TGTGCCAGCAGTTACTCATCCGGGACATTTAATGAAAAACTGTTTTTT,CASSYSSGTFNEKLFF,-,TRBJ1-4,-,TRBV6-5
TGCAGCGTTCTTTACGGACTAGCGGGAGAGTACGAGCAGTACTTC,CSVLYGLAGEYEQYF,TRBD2,TRBJ2-7,-,TRBV29-1
TGTGCCAGCAGGAGGAGCGGGGTTAGCGGGCAGTACTTC,CASRRSGVSGQYF,TRBD2,TRBJ2-7,-,TRBV6-5
TGTGCCAGCAGGTCCGGGGTAGAAAAACTGTTTTTT,CASRSGVEKLFF,-,TRBJ1-4,-,TRBV27
TGTGCCAGCAGAGGGAGGGGGTGGGTTGTTGAGCAGTTCTTC,CASRGRGWVVEQFF,-,TRBJ2-1,-,TRBV6-5
TGCAGCGTTGAAGATCAAGACAGGCTAAACTATGGCTACACCTTC,CSVEDQDRLNYGYTF,-,TRBJ1-2,-,TRBV29-1
TGTGCCAGCAGCTTATGGAGGGACTCCTTCTCTGGAAACACCATATATTTT,CASSLWRDSFSGNTIYF,-,TRBJ1-3,-,TRBV11-1
TGTGCCAGCAGTGAGACAGGAGGGAACACTGAAGCTTTCTTT,CASSETGGNTEAFF,-,TRBJ1-1,-,TRBV25-1
TGTGCCAGCAGTGATACGGACAGGGCTAGCGAGACCCAGTACTTC,CASSDTDRASETQYF,TRBD1,TRBJ2-5,-,TRBV6-1
TGCAGTTGGCTTCAGCACGGGATGGGATACAATGAGCAGTTCTTC,CSWLQHGMGYNEQFF,-,TRBJ2-1,few,TRBV29-1
TGTGCCAGCAGCCATAACACTGAAGCTTTCTTT,CASSHNTEAFF,-,TRBJ1-1,once,TRBV7-2
TGTGCCAGCAGCTTAAGGGGGACTAGCGAGGGAAAAGGGCAGTTCTTC,CASSLRGTSEGKGQFF,TRBD2,TRBJ2-1,-,TRBV11-3
TGTGCTAGTGGTGCGGGATTAAACAACTGGAGGGCTGAAGCTTTCTTT,CASGAGLNNWRAEAFF,-,TRBJ1-1,-,TRBV12-5
TGCGCCAGCAGCTTAAAACCCGCCGGGGGGGAGCAGTACTTC,CASSLKPAGGEQYF,TRBD2,TRBJ2-7,once,TRBV5-1
TGTGCCAGCAGCTTAGGGCAGGGGTTCACTGAAGCTTTCTTT,CASSLGQGFTEAFF,-,TRBJ1-1,few,TRBV7-9
TGTGCCAGCAGTATGGGACTAGCGGGCACAGATACGCAGTATTTT,CASSMGLAGTDTQYF,TRBD2,TRBJ2-3,few,TRBV6-1
TGTGCCAGCAGTTACACCAGCTACAATGAGCAGTTCTTC,CASSYTSYNEQFF,-,TRBJ2-1,-,TRBV6-5
TGTGCCAGTACTGCCCCGGGAACTGGAAACACCATATATTTT,CASTAPGTGNTIYF,-,TRBJ1-3,-,TRBV28
TGCGCCAGCAGCCAAGATCGTGTAGCGAGCCCACCCGGGGAGCTGTTTTTT,CASSQDRVASPPGELFF,-,TRBJ2-2,-,TRBV4-3
TGCAGCGTTGAAGGGGGGGACGGGGGGTTAGATGAGCAGTTCTTC,CSVEGGDGGLDEQFF,TRBD2,TRBJ2-1,few,TRBV29-1
TGTGCCACCAGCAGAGATCGAGAGACCCAGTACTTC,CATSRDRETQYF,-,TRBJ2-5,few,TRBV15
TGTGCCAGCAGCTTAGGACTAGCGGGAGGGCCTCTGAATGAGCAGTTCTTC,CASSLGLAGGPLNEQFF,TRBD2,TRBJ2-1,-,TRBV5-4
TGCGCCAGCAGCCCTGGGGGAGGCAATGAGCAGTTCTTC,CASSPGGGNEQFF,-,TRBJ2-1,few,TRBV5-1
TGTGCCAGCAGTCCCATAACAGGGTTTGGGACCCAGTACTTC,CASSPITGFGTQYF,-,TRBJ2-5,-,TRBV27
TGCGCCAGCAGCCAAGGGACAGGGCTAAACATTCAGTACTTC,CASSQGTGLNIQYF,TRBD1,TRBJ2-4,-,TRBV4-3
TGTGCCAGCAGCTCCGGACAGGCGGCGTCCTATGGCTACACCTTC,CASSSGQAASYGYTF,TRBD1,TRBJ1-2,few,TRBV7-2
TGTGCCAGCAGCCCGAGACAGGGCACAGATACGCAGTATTTT,CASSPRQGTDTQYF,-,TRBJ2-3,once,TRBV7-9
TGCAGCGTTTTTACGGTCACAGATACGCAGTATTTT,CSVFTVTDTQYF,-,TRBJ2-3,few,TRBV29-1
TGCAGCGTTGAGTGGAGGCTACACAATGAGCAGTTCTTC,CSVEWRLHNEQFF,-,TRBJ2-1,-,TRBV29-1
TGTGCCAGCAGTTCGGGACAGAACATCCTAAATGGCTATGGCTACACCTTC,CASSSGQNILNGYGYTF,TRBD1,TRBJ1-2,-,TRBV28
TGTGCCAGCAGCAACCCCGCGGGGTATGGCTACACCTTC,CASSNPAGYGYTF,-,TRBJ1-2,-,TRBV7-2
TGTGCCAGCAGCGTAGGCCCTTCCCCCGAGGAGACCCAGTACTTC,CASSVGPSPEETQYF,-,TRBJ2-5,-,TRBV9
TGTGCCAGCAGGCTCACCCATCAGGGGAGCAATGAGCAGTTCTTC,CASRLTHQGSNEQFF,-,TRBJ2-1,-,TRBV6-5
TGTGCCAGTAGGCCAAACAGGGGTGTAGACTATGGCTACACCTTC,CASRPNRGVDYGYTF,TRBD1,TRBJ1-2,-,TRBV19
TGCGCCAGCAGCCGAGAGACAGGGGTCGGCACTGAAGCTTTCTTT,CASSRETGVGTEAFF,TRBD1,TRBJ1-1,few,TRBV4-3